These 2 T cell receptor beta chains came from one sample sequenced in a study of blood T cell repertoires in COVID-19. TCRdb's copy holds only in-frame clones and misses some; the assay was immunoSEQ multiplex PCR. The sample includes some 300,000 clones, nearly 90% seen only once; the top ten take about 1%. The sample comprised PBMCs or T cells enriched from blood (not recorded which). All receptors derive from a woman aged 25-40 years who had recovered from COVID-19.

The V call is TRBV27, the J call TRBJ2-7; a possible D gene is TRBD2 (6 bases). CDR3 size: 14 residues. V dropped 4 bases and J dropped 3 bases, with 13 bases sitting between them. Germline assignment: CDR1 MNHEY and CDR2 SMNVEV (reference sequence). Here the CDR3 reads CASSYGGSYYEQYF. Written as DNA, the CDR3 is TGTGCCAGCAGTTATGGGGGGAGTTACTACGAGCAGTACTTC.

This chain joins TRBV28 and TRBJ1-2; 9 bases are shared with TRBD1. Germline lookup yields CDR1 MDHEN and CDR2 SYDVKM. The V and J ends lost 6 bases and 3 bases, in that order; junction bases with no gene match: 11. This CDR3 spans 16 amino acids. The CDR3 nucleotides read TGTGCCAGCAGCGACGACCTGACAGGGGGAGACTATGGCTACACCTTC. Translation gives CASSDDLTGGDYGYTF.